This record covers a single T cell receptor (beta chain). This sample was taken from a study of T-cell memory formation after mild COVID-19. About the research overall: Largely donor-specific sequence clusters came from a couple of donors.

One entry per CDR3 protein, called by TCRdb with MiXCR from the 5' RACE reads. The sample records 200,000 to 250,000 distinct CDR3 sequences, 9.5% being singletons. This receptor was obtained from a man in his late teens or twenties who had mild COVID-19 (a few samples of this study predate the infection). Cell type and time point are not known. Material for sequencing was PBMCs or a T cell subset sorted from them (not recorded which).

This CDR3 is CASSEWLGSSYNEQFF. CDR3 sequence (DNA): TGTGCCAGCAGTGAATGGCTGGGGAGCTCCTACAATGAGCAGTTCTTC. The rearrangement joins TRBV2 to TRBJ2-1; perhaps TRBD2 as D (5 bases). The CDR3 is 16 amino acids. Germline CDR1 is SNHLY and CDR2 is FYNNEI. Trimming left V 2 bases short and J 0 bases short, with 11 bases between.